Listed below are T cell receptor beta chains from one sample, sequenced in a study of T-cell memory formation after mild COVID-19. TCRdb reanalysed the 5' RACE reads using MiXCR and keeps one entry per CDR3 protein. The sample lists 550,000 to 600,000 distinct CDR3 sequences; less than 25% were seen once. Sequences were obtained from PBMCs or a T cell subset sorted from them (not recorded which). The source of these receptors is an adult woman who had mild COVID-19 (a few samples of this study predate the infection). Cell type and time point are not known. The CDR3 runs from the conserved cysteine through the conserved F or W. The D gene is left open where the match is weak. Size values are once, few and many counts, or a class for expanded clones, and some rows have none.

v_gene	j_gene	abundance	d_gene	CDR3nt	CDR3aa
TRBV5-1	TRBJ1-1	few	TRBD1	TGCGCCAGCAGGCCTCAGCGGGACAGGGAAGGCACTGAAGCTTTCTTT	CASRPQRDREGTEAFF
TRBV7-9	TRBJ1-2	-	-	TGTGCCAGCAGCATCGGGGCCACGGGCTATGGCTACACCTTC	CASSIGATGYGYTF
TRBV20-1	TRBJ2-6	-	-	TGCAGTGCTAGGGTTCCCTTCCAGCAGGGAGCCTCTGGGGCCAACGTCCTGACTTTC	CSARVPFQQGASGANVLTF
TRBV20-1	TRBJ1-1	few	-	TGCAGTGCTAGCCCAGGGGCAGGGGAGACTGAAGCTTTCTTT	CSASPGAGETEAFF
TRBV12-3/TRBV12-4	TRBJ1-5	many	-	TGTGCCAGCAGTTTTGGTCAGCCCCAGCATTTT	CASSFGQPQHF
TRBV19	TRBJ1-1	few	-	TGTGCCAGTAGCTTTTCTCTCCTGAACACTGAAGCTTTCTTT	CASSFSLLNTEAFF
TRBV6-6	TRBJ1-4	once	TRBD1	TGTGCCAGCAGTTACTCGGGACAGCATAATGAAAAACTGTTTTTT	CASSYSGQHNEKLFF
TRBV6-6	TRBJ2-6	few	-	TGTGCCAGCAGTTCCCCAGAGACAGAAATCTTCCCTGGGGCCAACGTCCTGACTTTC	CASSSPETEIFPGANVLTF
TRBV20-1	TRBJ2-6	-	TRBD2	TGCAGTGCCCTTGGGACTAGCGGGGGCAACGTCCTGACTTTC	CSALGTSGGNVLTF
TRBV30	TRBJ2-3	-	-	TGTGCCTGGAAGAGTGGTGGGGCCTATACGCAGTATTTT	CAWKSGGAYTQYF
TRBV7-2	TRBJ1-6	-	-	TGTGCCAGCAGCTTAGGGGGGCGCGCATCCAATAATTCACCCCTCCACTTT	CASSLGGRASNNSPLHF
TRBV7-8	TRBJ1-2	-	TRBD1	TGTGCCAGCAGCTTTGCGACAGGGGGCAACTATGGCTACACCTTC	CASSFATGGNYGYTF
TRBV4-3	TRBJ2-7	few	TRBD2	TGCGCCAGCAGCCAAGATCTAGCGGGAGTAGATTATGGGGCCTACGAGCAGTACTTC	CASSQDLAGVDYGAYEQYF
TRBV5-4	TRBJ2-3	few	-	TGTGCCAGCAGCGGGGATGGTACCCCCACCGGTACGCAGTATTTT	CASSGDGTPTGTQYF
TRBV10-3	TRBJ1-1	-	-	TGTGCCATCAGTGATAGGAGCAACACTGAAGCTTTCTTT	CAISDRSNTEAFF
TRBV6-2/TRBV6-3	TRBJ2-3	-	-	TGTGCCAGCAGTTACCATGGGAGCACAGATACGCAGTATTTT	CASSYHGSTDTQYF
TRBV20-1	TRBJ1-1	few	-	TGCAGTGCTAGGGGGCGCAGGGTCACTGAAGCTTTCTTT	CSARGRRVTEAFF